This T cell receptor (beta chain) was found in a study of T-cell reconstitution after alpha-beta-depleted transplantation in children. Unmatched junction bases numbered 6, after V lost 3 bases and J lost 4 bases. The germline gives CDR1 SGHDT, CDR2 YYEEEE. CDR3 length: 15 amino acids. Unique molecular identifiers were used to barcode this TCRbeta library. From the PCR reads, TCRdb called clonotypes with MiXCR, one entry per CDR3 protein. The sample lists a few hundred thousand distinct CDR3 sequences, roughly an eighth occurring once. This TCR derives from a human donor who donated a stem cell graft to a child with combined immunodeficiency. The specimen was PBMCs from the stem cell graft donor, collected from the stem cell graft. The chain has TRBV5-6 and TRBJ2-7; 11 nucleotides match TRBD1. This chain's CDR3 is CASSSGGTGGYEQYF. The CDR3 region has the DNA TGTGCCAGCAGCTCCGGGGGGACAGGGGGATACGAGCAGTACTTC. The full variable domain, with the rest looked up from reference TRBV5-6 and TRBJ2-7, is DAGVTQSPTHLIKTRGQQVTLRCSPKSGHDTVSWYQQALGQGPQFIFQYYEEEERQRGNFPDRFSGHQFPNYSSELNVNALLLGDSALYLCASSSGGTGGYEQYFGPGTRLTVT.